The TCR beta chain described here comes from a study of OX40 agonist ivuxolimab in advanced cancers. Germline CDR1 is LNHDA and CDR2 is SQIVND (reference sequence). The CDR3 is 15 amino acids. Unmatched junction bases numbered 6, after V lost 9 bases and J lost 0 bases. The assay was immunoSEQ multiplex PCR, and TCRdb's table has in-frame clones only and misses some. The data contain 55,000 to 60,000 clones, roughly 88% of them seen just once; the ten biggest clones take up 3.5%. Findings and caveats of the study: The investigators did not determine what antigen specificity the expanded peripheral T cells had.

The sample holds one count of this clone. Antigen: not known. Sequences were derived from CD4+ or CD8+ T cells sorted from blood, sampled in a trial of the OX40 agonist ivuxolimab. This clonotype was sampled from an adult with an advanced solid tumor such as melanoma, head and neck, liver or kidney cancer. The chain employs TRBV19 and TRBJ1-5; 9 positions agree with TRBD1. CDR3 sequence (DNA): TGTGCCAGCCGGAGGGACAGGGCTAGCAATCAGCCCCAGCATTTT. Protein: CASRRDRASNQPQHF.